In its sample, the clone carrying this T cell receptor beta chain was seen a few times. Its antigen is unidentified. The data stem from a study of regulatory T cells in long-lasting Graves disease. Regarding the study as a whole: Persistent disease exhibited a predilection for TRBV28, TRBJ1-2 and TRBJ2-5.

Arm-PCR of CDR3 regions and iRepertoire HTBI primers were the basis on which TCR beta libraries were built. MiXCR, run by TCRdb on the multiplex PCR reads, gives a single entry per CDR3 protein. The sample holds 350,000 to 400,000 distinct CDR3 sequences, about 14% seen once. V dropped 6 bases and J dropped 3 bases, with 11 bases sitting between them. The germline V gene encodes CDR1 LNHDA and CDR2 SQIVND (reference sequence). This CDR3 region has 13 residues. Time point reported: newly diagnosed GD, antithyroid drugs for less than 3 months. The TCR library was made from RNA that had been extracted from PBMCs in TRIzol. An endocrinology department located in Xi'an, China, was where the patients came from. Blood from the periphery, approximately 9 milliliters in all, was drawn into EDTA tubes.

The specimen comprised peripheral blood mononuclear cells (PBMCs), sampled at new diagnosis, from a patient treated with antithyroid drugs. The chain is built from TRBV19 and TRBJ1-1; unclear D gene. The receptor's source is a female donor with Graves disease. CDR3 coding DNA: TGTGCCAGTAGCAAAAATGGGGACACTGAAGCTTTCTTT. The encoded protein is CASSKNGDTEAFF.